Listed below are T cell receptor beta chains from one sample, sequenced in a study of technical replicates of blood from a handful of donors. Using immunoSEQ multiplex PCR, the repertoire was profiled, and TCRdb retains in-frame clones only, with some absent. This repertoire shows around 69,000 clones, around 97% found once; its top ten account for 0.2% to 0.25%. The sequenced sample was T cells isolated from PBMCs. These receptor sequences come from a human donor in good health. The CDR3 runs from the conserved cysteine through the conserved F or W. Fields, in order: clone size, D gene, V gene, J gene, CDR3 protein, CDR3 DNA. A D gene is named only where the DNA matches it firmly. The size field is filled for only some rows; it gives once, few, many or a size class.

>-|-|TRBV6-4|TRBJ1-1
CASSQGTEAFF
TGTGCCAGCAGCCAGGGAACTGAAGCTTTCTTT
>once|-|TRBV6-1|TRBJ2-6
CASVNSGANVLTF
TGTGCCAGCGTCAACTCTGGGGCCAACGTCCTGACTTTC
>-|TRBD1|TRBV27|TRBJ1-2
CASSLSRWTGGGYTF
TGTGCCAGCAGTTTATCTCGGTGGACAGGGGGTGGCTACACCTTC
>-|TRBD1|TRBV9|TRBJ1-6
CASSVARRGNSPLHF
TGTGCCAGCAGCGTAGCTCGCAGGGGGAACTCACCCCTCCACTTT
>-|TRBD1|TRBV28|TRBJ1-2
CASSSGQGEGYTF
TGTGCCAGCAGTTCCGGACAGGGGGAAGGCTACACCTTC
>once|TRBD2|TRBV5-6|TRBJ2-1
CASSYASGGPYNEQFF
TGTGCCAGCAGCTACGCTAGCGGGGGGCCTTACAATGAGCAGTTCTTC
>-|-|TRBV7-9|TRBJ1-1
CASSLISFVGAGTEAFF
TGTGCCAGCAGCTTAATTAGTTTTGTGGGCGCGGGGACTGAAGCTTTCTTT
>-|-|TRBV27|TRBJ1-5
CASSLSLFRYQPQHF
TGTGCCAGCAGTTTATCGTTATTTCGGTATCAGCCCCAGCATTTT
>-|TRBD1|TRBV19|TRBJ1-2
CASSDPGQGSSNYGYTF
TGTGCCAGTAGCGACCCGGGACAGGGATCCTCCAACTATGGCTACACCTTC
>-|-|TRBV7-8|TRBJ2-3
CASSLGKRRVLSDTQYF
TGTGCCAGCAGCTTAGGAAAACGCAGGGTTCTATCAGATACGCAGTATTTT
>-|-|TRBV11-2|TRBJ2-7
CASSLGVGDSYEQYF
TGTGCCAGCAGCTTAGGGGTCGGGGACTCCTACGAGCAGTACTTC
>-|-|TRBV11-2|TRBJ1-6
CASSPSPGIGSPLHF
TGTGCCAGCAGCCCAAGCCCAGGGATCGGTTCACCCCTCCACTTT
>-|-|TRBV10-1|TRBJ1-1
CASSESRIRGGLNTEAFF
TGCGCCAGCAGTGAGTCTAGAATTCGGGGGGGATTGAACACTGAAGCTTTCTTT
>-|-|TRBV4-1|TRBJ2-1
CASSQDGASSYNEQFF
TGCGCCAGCAGCCAAGATGGGGCGAGCTCCTACAATGAGCAGTTCTTC
>-|TRBD2|TRBV27|TRBJ2-5
CASRELAGGPETQYF
TGTGCCAGCAGGGAACTAGCGGGGGGGCCCGAGACCCAGTACTTC
>once|-|TRBV11-2|TRBJ1-5
CASSLGGGTPNQPQHF
TGTGCCAGCAGCTTAGGTGGAGGGACCCCCAATCAGCCCCAGCATTTT
>-|-|TRBV6-1|TRBJ2-3
CASSEAAGISDTQYF
TGTGCCAGCAGTGAAGCGGCAGGGATTTCTGATACGCAGTATTTT
>-|TRBD1|TRBV20-1|TRBJ2-5
CSAIRDRTGNF
TGCAGTGCTATACGGGACAGGACCGGGAACTTC
>-|-|TRBV25-1|TRBJ1-5
CASRRDTYQPQHF
TGTGCCAGCCGACGGGACACCTATCAGCCCCAGCATTTT
>-|TRBD2|TRBV7-6|TRBJ2-1
CASSLDGGANPYNEQFF
TGTGCCAGCAGCTTAGACGGGGGGGCGAACCCTTACAATGAGCAGTTCTTC
>once|-|TRBV5-1|TRBJ2-5
CASSSLNRWQGETQYF
TGCGCCAGCAGCTCACTTAACAGGTGGCAGGGAGAGACCCAGTACTTC
>-|TRBD1|TRBV11-3|TRBJ2-1
CATTIGQGSYNEQFF
TGTGCCACCACAATCGGACAGGGTTCCTACAATGAGCAGTTCTTC
>-|-|TRBV7-6|TRBJ1-5
CASSLAAGLSNQPQHF
TGTGCCAGCAGCTTAGCGGCGGGGTTAAGCAATCAGCCCCAGCATTTT
>-|TRBD2|TRBV7-6|TRBJ2-5
CASSSQGTSGSAQYF
TGTGCCAGCAGCTCACAGGGTACTAGCGGGAGTGCCCAGTACTTC
>-|-|TRBV2|TRBJ1-1
CASSPNTEAFF
TGTGCCAGCAGCCCAAACACTGAAGCTTTCTTT
>-|-|TRBV4-1|TRBJ1-1
CASSQEQGRNTEAFF
TGCGCCAGCAGCCAAGAGCAGGGAAGGAACACTGAAGCTTTCTTT
>-|TRBD1|TRBV4-1|TRBJ2-1
CASSQGQIYNEQFF
TGCGCCAGCAGCCAGGGACAGATTTACAATGAGCAGTTCTTC
>-|TRBD1|TRBV6-5|TRBJ2-1
CASSYGGQGARNEQFF
TGTGCCAGCAGTTATGGGGGACAGGGGGCGAGGAATGAGCAGTTCTTC
>-|TRBD2|TRBV28|TRBJ2-5
CASSRDYAQYF
TGTGCCAGCAGCCGGGACTATGCCCAGTACTTC
>-|TRBD2|TRBV7-6|TRBJ2-7
CASSTPKLAPGYEQYF
TGTGCCAGCAGCACACCGAAACTAGCGCCCGGCTACGAGCAGTACTTC
>-|TRBD1|TRBV7-3|TRBJ1-2
CASSLNGQGTGYTF
TGTGCCAGCAGCTTAAATGGACAGGGCACGGGCTACACCTTC
>few|-|TRBV6-5|TRBJ1-1
CASSWFAGNTEAFF
TGTGCCAGCAGTTGGTTTGCAGGGAACACTGAAGCTTTCTTT
>-|TRBD1|TRBV4-1|TRBJ1-2
CASSPRDWRGRNGYTF
TGCGCCAGCAGCCCCCGCGATTGGAGGGGGCGCAATGGCTACACCTTC